This T cell receptor beta chain was documented in a study of shared clonotypes between healthy human individuals. Study-wide background: Each donor contributed plates that comprised three CD4 naive, three CD4 memory, two CD8 naive and one CD8 memory.

Comments on this clone: Its antigen is still unknown.

Whole-study results and caveats: Enrolling few donors narrowed the genetic and exposure-history diversity that was represented. Depth of sequencing was expected to influence donor clonotype sharing.

Libraries were prepared by immunoSEQ multiplex PCR; TCRdb keeps only in-frame clonotypes and omits some of them. The sample lists around 2.5 million clones, approximately 94% seen once, with 0.36% in the top ten. This sequence originates from a man aged 18-30 years in good health. Some clones in this sample may be carry-over from other donors' samples. The sequencing input was naive CD4+ T cells from PBMCs. The sample's subset: CD45RA+ positively selected.

Here the CDR3 DNA reads TGTGCCAGCAGTGGATCAGGGGGGGCCTACGAGCAGTACTTC. Translated, it gives CASSGSGGAYEQYF. J is TRBJ2-7 and V is TRBV6-5; the D call may be TRBD1 or TRBD2 (7 bases each). The CDR3 sequence is 14 residues long. In germline, CDR1 is MNHEY, CDR2 SVGAGI. Trimming cost V 5 bases and J 2 bases, with 13 bases left between them.